What follows is one TCR beta chain and its context. Germline V gene sequence: CDR1 SGHRS, CDR2 YFSETQ. There are 15 residues in the CDR3. Trimming cost V 4 bases and J 6 bases, with 17 bases left between them. Treatment in this sample: randomized to nivolumab then ipilimumab (arm A) or the reverse (arm B). Patients had received no earlier DNA-damaging chemotherapy. Live CD3+CD8+ CD19− CD56− cells were sorted from PBMCs. Data came from immunoSEQ multiplex PCR; TCRdb stores just in-frame clones and leaves some out. The table lists about 17,000 clones, 60% to 80% of them singletons. The sample originates from a study of sequential checkpoint blockade in melanoma. Study context: Patients were randomized 1:1 to nivolumab-then-ipilimumab or ipilimumab-then-nivolumab first-line. Maintenance nivolumab came after either treatment sequence.

Specimen: CD8+ T cells sorted from blood (inferred from file names), collected from a patient given nivolumab and ipilimumab in sequence. This sequence joins TRBV5-1 and TRBJ1-5; perhaps TRBD1 as D (6 bases). The receptor comes from a human donor with melanoma. CDR3 loop: CASSLGTQGGQPQHF. The CDR3 DNA reads as TGCGCCAGCAGCCTAGGGACACAAGGGGGTCAGCCCCAGCATTTT.